This T cell receptor beta chain was observed in a study of blood T cell repertoires in COVID-19. This clone appeared once. Participant ages covered about 18 to 89 years across around 25 US areas. The length of the CDR3 is 14 residues. The V end lost 0 bases, the J end lost 7 bases, and 10 bases lay between the germline ends. The germline V gene has CDR1 LNHDA and CDR2 SQIVND (reference sequence). Using immunoSEQ multiplex PCR, the repertoire was profiled, and TCRdb retains in-frame clones only, with some absent. Seen here are 200,000 to 300,000 clones, around 90% observed once, and the top ten hold around 2.6%.

The receptor's source is a woman in her twenties or thirties with acute COVID-19. Sequenced input: PBMCs or T cells enriched from blood (not recorded which). The genes are TRBV19 and TRBJ2-1, with a weak D call TRBD1 (6 bases). CDR3 sequence (DNA): TGTGCCAGTAGTATAGAGCCAAGGGGGAATGAGCAGTTCTTC. As protein: CASSIEPRGNEQFF.